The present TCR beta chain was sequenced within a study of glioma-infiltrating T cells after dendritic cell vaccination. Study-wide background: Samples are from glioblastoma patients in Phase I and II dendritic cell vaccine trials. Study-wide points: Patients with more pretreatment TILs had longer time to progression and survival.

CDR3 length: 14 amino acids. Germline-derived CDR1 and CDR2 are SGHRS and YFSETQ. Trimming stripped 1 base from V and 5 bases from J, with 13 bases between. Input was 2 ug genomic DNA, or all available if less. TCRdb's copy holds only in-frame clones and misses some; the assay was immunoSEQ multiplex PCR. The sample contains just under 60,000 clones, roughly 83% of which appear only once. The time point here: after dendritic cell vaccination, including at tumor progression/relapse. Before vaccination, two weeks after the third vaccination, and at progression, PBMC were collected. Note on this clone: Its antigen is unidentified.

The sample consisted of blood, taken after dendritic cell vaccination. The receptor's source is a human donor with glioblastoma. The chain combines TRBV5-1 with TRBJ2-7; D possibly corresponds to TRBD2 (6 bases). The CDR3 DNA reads TGCGCCAGCAGCTTGTTACAGTTAGCGGACGAGCAGTACTTC. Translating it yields CASSLLQLADEQYF.